This T cell receptor beta chain was documented in a study of T cells in Graves' hyperthyroidism and ophthalmopathy. For ophthalmopathy patients, the Clinical Activity Score was at least 3 and the NOSPECS grade at least 4; duration was under 3 months. Source material for PBMCs was about 10 ml fresh peripheral blood. This clonotype has at least ten counts. Its cognate antigen is unknown. Per germline, CDR1 LGHNA and CDR2 YSLEER. The CDR3 covers 13 residues. Trimming removed 0 bases from V and 6 bases from J, with 6 bases in between. RNA transcripts served as the template for amplifying TCR beta CDR3 regions. HTBI primers were the set used in a first-round RT-PCR of the TCR CDR3. TCRdb passed the multiplex PCR reads through MiXCR, listing each CDR3 protein once. Among hundreds of thousands of distinct CDR3 sequences listed, 24% were seen once. General study findings and limits: Blood also contained most expanded thyroid clonotypes above 0.001. Before onset, ophthalmopathy was predicted by the model a median roughly 6.8 months earlier.

The chain has TRBV4-3 and TRBJ1-5; D is perhaps TRBD1 (5 bases). The sequenced sample consisted of blood. The receptor was derived from a woman aged 25 to 39 with Graves' ophthalmopathy. CDR3 amino acids: CASSQDGGQPQHF. CDR3 DNA sequence: TGCGCCAGCAGCCAAGACGGGGGTCAGCCCCAGCATTTT.